This entry lists 21 T cell receptor beta chains sequenced from one sample in a study of cytomegalovirus exposure and HLA in healthy donors. The PCR had 60 Vbeta and 13 Jbeta primers. This table comes from immunoSEQ multiplex PCR, and its TCRdb copy is limited to in-frame clones, with some not included. The sample has 160,000 or so clones; 70% to 85% are singletons. Material for sequencing was PBMCs. The receptor source for this set is a male donor in good health and CMV-seronegative.

The chain is built from TRBV5-4 and TRBJ2-1, with a possible D match to TRBD2 (6 bases). V shed 4 bases and J shed 5 bases, with 13 bases lying between them. This CDR3 contains 14 residues. CDR1 is SGHNT, CDR2 YYREEE, per germline (reference sequence). The CDR3 DNA is TGTGCCAGCAGCCCGGGACTGACTAACAATGAGCAGTTCTTC. It yields the protein CASSPGLTNNEQFF.

The chain uses TRBV5-1 and TRBJ1-1; 7 nucleotides align to TRBD1. The germline gives CDR1 SGHRS, CDR2 YFSETQ. This CDR3 spans 15 amino acids. V trimming: 0 bases; J trimming: 3 bases; junction bases outside the gene matches: 5. The CDR3 sequence is CASSLVSQGDTEAFF. CDR3 DNA: TGCGCCAGCAGCTTGGTTTCGCAGGGGGACACTGAAGCTTTCTTT.

This clone was counted only a few times. The chain joins TRBV7-2 to TRBJ1-2; D gene uncertain. V was clipped by 2 bases and J by 6 bases, with 10 bases between them. The germline V gene encodes CDR1 SGHTA and CDR2 FQGNSA. The CDR3 is made up of 13 amino acids. The CDR3 loop reads CASSLRGFDGYTF. The DNA for the CDR3 is TGTGCCAGCAGCTTACGAGGGTTTGATGGCTACACCTTC.

The V call is TRBV11-2, the J call TRBJ1-1; D unclear. This CDR3 comprises 14 residues. CDR1 and CDR2 (germline): SGHAT, FQNNGV. With 4 bases removed from V and 3 bases from J, the gap between germline ends came to 12 bases. The CDR3 loop is CASSYTRADTEAFF. Here the CDR3 DNA reads TGTGCCAGCAGCTATACGCGGGCGGACACTGAAGCTTTCTTT.

The V call is TRBV6-6, the J call TRBJ1-2, with 7 bases aligning to TRBD1. V trimming: 3 bases; J trimming: 7 bases; junction bases outside the gene matches: 11. Per the germline V gene, CDR1 is MNHNY and CDR2 is SVGAGI (reference sequence). This CDR3 region has 15 residues. CDR3 region: CASSYPQTGNGGYTF. In DNA form, the CDR3 reads TGTGCCAGCAGTTATCCACAGACAGGGAATGGTGGCTACACCTTC.

The chain combines TRBV4-3 with TRBJ1-2; 7 nucleotides align to TRBD1. CDR3 size: 15 residues. Germline CDR1 and CDR2: LGHNA and YSLEER. Unmatched junction bases numbered 11, after V lost 6 bases and J lost 4 bases. The CDR3 spells CASSRDSGTAYGYTF. The CDR3 bases are TGCGCCAGCAGTCGAGACTCCGGGACAGCCTATGGCTACACCTTC.

As concerns this clone: The sample holds other DNA sequences that translate to the same CDR3. The chain employs TRBV19 and TRBJ2-7, with 10 bases identical to TRBD1. The CDR3 has 13 amino acids. The germline V gene has CDR1 LNHDA and CDR2 SQIVND (reference sequence). V lost 4 bases, J lost 3 bases, and 0 bases stayed unmatched. The CDR3 protein is CASSRDRGYEQYF. The CDR3 coding sequence is TGTGCCAGTAGTAGGGACAGGGGCTACGAGCAGTACTTC.

The genes are TRBV7-2 and TRBJ2-1, with 7 bases identical to TRBD2. J was trimmed by 12 bases and V by 4 bases; bases with no gene match: 18. Per germline, CDR1 SGHTA and CDR2 FQGNSA. CDR3 length equals 16 residues. The CDR3 DNA reads TGTGCCAGCAGCTCGTACCGGGCGATAGGCCCTAGCGGGCAGTTCTTC. Its translation: CASSSYRAIGPSGQFF.

This chain links TRBV4-1 with TRBJ2-1, with D possibly matching TRBD2 (6 bases). The CDR3 loop spans 14 amino acids. Germline CDR1 MGHRA, CDR2 YSYEKL. The V end was cut by 1 base, the J end by 6 bases, with 10 bases between. DNA for the CDR3: TGCGCCAGCAGCCAAGTCCCCGGGAGCAATGAGCAGTTCTTC. It translates to CASSQVPGSNEQFF.

J is TRBJ1-4 and V is TRBV19; a weak D match, TRBD1 (5 bases). V was shortened by 8 bases and J by 0 bases, with 10 bases between the two germline ends. CDR1 and CDR2 (germline): LNHDA, SQIVND (reference sequence). CDR3 size: 14 residues. The chain's CDR3 is CASQGTATNEKLFF. The CDR3 DNA reads as TGTGCCAGTCAGGGTACAGCAACTAATGAAAAACTGTTTTTT.

The chain carries TRBV6-1 and TRBJ2-7; the D is unclear. Germline values: CDR1 MNHNS, CDR2 SASEGT. V gave up 3 bases and J gave up 3 bases, with 6 bases separating them. The CDR3 contains 12 residues. The DNA of the CDR3 is TGTGCCAGCAGTGATACCTACTACGAGCAGTACTTC. The encoded protein is CASSDTYYEQYF.

The sample holds a few counts of this clone. The V call is TRBV7-2, the J call TRBJ1-2; D remains unclear. Germline CDR1 reads SGHTA; CDR2 reads FQGNSA. CDR3 length: 13 residues. V lost 4 bases and J 3 bases, leaving 9 bases between the germline ends. The CDR3 nucleotides read TGTGCCAGCAGCTCGGGAGCTTACTATGGCTACACCTTC. The encoded protein is CASSSGAYYGYTF.

The genes are TRBV7-9 and TRBJ2-7; the D gene is possibly TRBD2 (5 bases). CDR3 length: 14 residues. Germline assignment: CDR1 SEHNR and CDR2 FQNEAQ (reference sequence). V was cut by 6 bases and J by 3 bases, with 15 bases left in between. CDR3 coding DNA: TGTGCCAGCAGTCTGTCGGGGTTGGGCTACGAGCAGTACTTC. Translated: CASSLSGLGYEQYF. Drawing the rest from reference TRBV7-9 and TRBJ2-7, the complete variable domain is DTGVSQNPRHKITKRGQNVTFRCDPISEHNRLYWYRQTLGQGPEFLTYFQNEAQLEKSRLLSDRFSAERPKGSFSTLEIQRTEQGDSAMYLCASSLSGLGYEQYFGPGTRLTVT.

In this sample, this clone turned up a few times. This sequence joins TRBV9 and TRBJ2-1; 9 bases map to TRBD2. The CDR3 runs 15 residues. Germline V lookup: CDR1 SGDLS, CDR2 YYNGEE. J gave up 8 bases and V 0 bases, and 6 bases lay outside the gene matches. The CDR3 DNA follows: TGTGCCAGCAGCGTAGTGGCGGGGGGGCCCCATGAGCAGTTCTTC. Translating it yields CASSVVAGGPHEQFF.

This chain uses TRBV6-4 with TRBJ2-1; D may be TRBD2 (6 bases). CDR1 is MRHNA and CDR2 is SNTAGT in the germline V gene. Trimming stripped 2 bases from V and 0 bases from J, with 11 bases between. This CDR3 comprises 16 residues. The CDR3 DNA sequence: TGTGCCAGCAGTGACGGGGCGGGAAGCTCCTACAATGAGCAGTTCTTC. It specifies CASSDGAGSSYNEQFF.

The chain joins TRBV7-9 to TRBJ1-6; no firm D call. Germline values: CDR1 SEHNR, CDR2 FQNEAQ (reference sequence). V was clipped by 5 bases and J by 8 bases, with 10 bases between them. The CDR3 sequence is 13 residues long. The CDR3 loop reads CASSPDWDSPLHF. For the CDR3, the DNA is TGTGCCAGCAGCCCAGACTGGGATTCACCCCTCCACTTT. Complete variable domain (other parts from reference TRBV7-9 and TRBJ1-6): DTGVSQNPRHKITKRGQNVTFRCDPISEHNRLYWYRQTLGQGPEFLTYFQNEAQLEKSRLLSDRFSAERPKGSFSTLEIQRTEQGDSAMYLCASSPDWDSPLHFGNGTRLTVT.

The CDR3 DNA follows: TGTGCCAGCAGCTTGGCGCAGGGGATGGGGTATGGCTACACCTTC. Its translation: CASSLAQGMGYGYTF. This chain links TRBV5-4 with TRBJ1-2; tentatively, D is TRBD1 (6 bases). Germline V CDR1 and CDR2: SGHNT, YYREEE (reference sequence). The CDR3 spans 15 residues. V was shortened by 0 bases and J by 5 bases, with 14 bases between the two germline ends.

CDR3 sequence (DNA): TGTGCCAGCACCTTCCGGGACAGAGACTACGAGCAGTACTTC. Translated, it gives CASTFRDRDYEQYF. The chain couples TRBV6-1 to TRBJ2-7, with 7 nucleotides matching TRBD1. Germline V gene lookup returns CDR1 MNHNS and CDR2 SASEGT. Trimming at V came to 7 bases and at J to 3 bases, leaving 9 bases not matched to a gene. There are 14 residues in the CDR3.

This clone came up once. The rearrangement joins TRBV29-1 to TRBJ2-1, with D maybe TRBD1 (5 bases). The CDR3 runs 12 residues. V was pared by 7 bases and J by 5 bases, with 12 bases between. Per the germline V gene, CDR1 is SQVTM and CDR2 is ANQGSEA. CDR3 residues: CSEVGVHNEQFF. DNA of the CDR3: TGCAGCGAGGTAGGGGTCCACAATGAGCAGTTCTTC.

This chain uses TRBV30 with TRBJ2-5; possibly TRBD1 for D (5 bases). The CDR3 is 12 residues long. Germline-derived CDR1 and CDR2 are GTSNPN and SVGIG (reference sequence). V lost 3 bases and J lost 4, with 9 bases in between. The CDR3 spells CAWRTAGETQYF. CDR3 nucleotides: TGTGCCTGGAGGACAGCAGGAGAGACCCAGTACTTC.

The gene calls are TRBV9 and TRBJ2-7; TRBD1 agrees at 7 bases. Germline CDR1 and CDR2: SGDLS and YYNGEE. This CDR3 is built from 15 residues. V dropped 3 bases and J dropped 4; count of bases not matched to a gene: 10. The DNA of the CDR3 is TGTGCCAGCAGCGCATCGACAGGGCCCGAGTACGAGCAGTACTTC. It yields the protein CASSASTGPEYEQYF. The whole variable domain, remainder taken from reference TRBV9 and TRBJ2-7, is DSGVTQTPKHLITATGQRVTLRCSPRSGDLSVYWYQQSLDQGLQFLIQYYNGEERAKGNILERFSAQQFPDLHSELNLSSLELGDSALYFCASSASTGPEYEQYFGPGTRLTVT.